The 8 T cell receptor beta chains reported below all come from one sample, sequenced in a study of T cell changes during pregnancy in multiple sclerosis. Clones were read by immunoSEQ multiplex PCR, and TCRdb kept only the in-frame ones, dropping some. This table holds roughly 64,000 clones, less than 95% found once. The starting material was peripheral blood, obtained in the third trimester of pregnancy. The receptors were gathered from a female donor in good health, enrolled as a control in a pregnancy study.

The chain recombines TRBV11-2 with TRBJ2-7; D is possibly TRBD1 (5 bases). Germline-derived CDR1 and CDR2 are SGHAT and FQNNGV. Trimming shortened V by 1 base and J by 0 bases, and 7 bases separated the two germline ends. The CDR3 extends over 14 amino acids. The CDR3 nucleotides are TGTGCCAGCAGCTTAGTTGACAGCTCCTACGAGCAGTACTTC. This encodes CASSLVDSSYEQYF.

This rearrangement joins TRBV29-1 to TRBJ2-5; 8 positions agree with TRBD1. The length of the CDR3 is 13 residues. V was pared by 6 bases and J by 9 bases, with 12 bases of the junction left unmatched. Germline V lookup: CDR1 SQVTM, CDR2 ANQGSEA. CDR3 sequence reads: CSVNTGQGSAQYF. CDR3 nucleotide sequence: TGCAGCGTGAATACAGGACAGGGATCGGCCCAGTACTTC.

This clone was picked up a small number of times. In nucleotides, the CDR3 is TGTGCCATCAACTCTGGCAGTAAGAGGTTTGACACCGGGGAGCTGTTTTTT. This sequence encodes CAINSGSKRFDTGELFF. V usage is TRBV15 and J usage is TRBJ2-2; D is uncertain. Germline V lookup: CDR1 LNHNV, CDR2 YYDKDF (reference sequence). Trimming stripped 10 bases from V and 3 bases from J, with 24 bases between. This CDR3 has 17 amino acids.

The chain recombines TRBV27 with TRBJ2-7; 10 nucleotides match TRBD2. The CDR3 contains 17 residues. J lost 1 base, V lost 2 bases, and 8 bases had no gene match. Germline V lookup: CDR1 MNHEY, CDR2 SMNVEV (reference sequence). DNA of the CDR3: TGTGCCAGCAGTTTAACCCCTAGCGGGGGCGCGTCCTACGAGCAGTACTTC. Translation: CASSLTPSGGASYEQYF.

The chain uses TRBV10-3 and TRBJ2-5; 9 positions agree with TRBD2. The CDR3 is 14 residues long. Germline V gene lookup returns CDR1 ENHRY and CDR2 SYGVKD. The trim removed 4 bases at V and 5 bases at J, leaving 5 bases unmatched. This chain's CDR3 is CAISGGGARETQYF. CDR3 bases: TGTGCCATCAGTGGCGGGGGGGCACGGGAGACCCAGTACTTC.

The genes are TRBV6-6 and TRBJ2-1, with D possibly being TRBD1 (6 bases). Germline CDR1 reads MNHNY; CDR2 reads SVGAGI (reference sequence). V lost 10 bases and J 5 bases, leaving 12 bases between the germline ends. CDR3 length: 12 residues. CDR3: CATRQENNEQFF. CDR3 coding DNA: TGTGCCACCAGACAGGAGAACAATGAGCAGTTCTTC.

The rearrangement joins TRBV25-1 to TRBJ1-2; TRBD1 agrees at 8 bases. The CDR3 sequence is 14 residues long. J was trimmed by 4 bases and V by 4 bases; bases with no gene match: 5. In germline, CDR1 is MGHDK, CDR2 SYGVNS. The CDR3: CASSGGQASYGYTF. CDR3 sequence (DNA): TGTGCCAGCAGTGGGGGACAGGCAAGCTATGGCTACACCTTC.

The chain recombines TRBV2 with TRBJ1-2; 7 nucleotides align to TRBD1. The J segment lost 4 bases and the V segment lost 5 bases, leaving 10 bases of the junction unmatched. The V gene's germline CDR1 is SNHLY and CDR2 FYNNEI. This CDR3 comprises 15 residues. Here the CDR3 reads CASSSQGNMGYGYTF. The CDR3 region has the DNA TGTGCCAGCAGTTCACAGGGGAATATGGGCTATGGCTACACCTTC.